This T cell receptor (beta chain) was captured by sequencing in a study of blood T cell repertoires in COVID-19. Study overall: Some COVID-19 samples were acute and others convalescent; all came from the United States, Italy and Spain. In each case, the material was cDNA or gDNA derived from T cells, B-cell-depleted T cells, or PBMCs.

This CDR3 comprises 11 residues. TCRdb's copy holds only in-frame clones and misses some; the assay was immunoSEQ multiplex PCR. The sample includes approximately 280,000 clones, 75% to 90% seen only once; the top ten take roughly 11%. The V and J genes are TRBV21-1 and TRBJ1-1; no DNA check was done on the table's D call, TRBD1. TRBV21-1 is marked as a pseudogene. This TCR derives from a woman in her 70s with acute or convalescent COVID-19. The sample taken for sequencing was peripheral blood. The CDR3 sequence: CASPRPTEAFF. The CDR3 DNA follows: TGTGCCAGCCCCAGGCCCACTGAAGCTTTCTTT.